A selection of T cell receptor beta chains follows, all from one sample in a study of cytotoxic CD8 clonotypes in ibrutinib-treated CLL. Clones were sequenced by immunoSEQ multiplex PCR, and TCRdb holds only the in-frame ones, with some missing. The table shows 200,000 to 250,000 clones, with under 75% occurring only once. The sequencing here drew on PBMCs, taken after 24 months of ibrutinib treatment. The receptor set was obtained from a human donor with chronic lymphocytic leukemia. Both conserved end residues are part of each CDR3. A D gene is named only where the DNA matches it firmly.

CASSPSPGTPNLGEQYF	.	TRBJ2-7	17	TRBV19
CASSQDVVAEAHLREQYF	.	TRBJ2-7	18	TRBV4-3
CASLNGGPYGYTF	.	TRBJ1-2	13	TRBV6-6
CASSSPGLAGNEQFF	TRBD2	TRBJ2-1	15	TRBV27
CASSFIGGNQPQHF	.	TRBJ1-5	14	TRBV28
CASSKQGAHGYTF	TRBD1	TRBJ1-2	13	TRBV19
CASSPYESANTEAFF	.	TRBJ1-1	15	TRBV7-8
CASSPGLATYGGTDTQYF	TRBD2	TRBJ2-3	18	TRBV5-1
CASSLAGAPNTQYF	TRBD2	TRBJ2-3	14	TRBV6-5
CASSSDRVSYEQYF	TRBD1	TRBJ2-7	14	TRBV7-2
CASSTRLYTEAFF	.	TRBJ1-1	13	TRBV19
CASSLKIADLNNEQFF	.	TRBJ2-1	16	TRBV5-5
CASSSPRGDFYGYTF	TRBD1	TRBJ1-2	15	TRBV6-5
CASSFVGISNEKLFF	.	TRBJ1-4	15	TRBV27
CSVVPNTAVSYEQYF	.	TRBJ2-7	15	TRBV29-1
CASSLGQGANTGELFF	TRBD1	TRBJ2-2	16	TRBV28
CASSLGEAYEQYF	.	TRBJ2-7	13	TRBV11-3
CASSHSWGGNREQFF	TRBD2	TRBJ2-1	15	TRBV19
CASSRGLAGNRETQYF	TRBD2	TRBJ2-5	16	TRBV28
CASSQDWGGRAMDEQFF	TRBD2	TRBJ2-1	17	TRBV4-3
CASTLTGPNEQFF	TRBD1	TRBJ2-1	13	TRBV28
CASSERGQWEKLFF	.	TRBJ1-4	14	TRBV2
CASSRDRVTTEAFF	TRBD1	TRBJ1-1	14	TRBV28
CASGGFRPQHF	.	TRBJ1-5	11	TRBV27
CASSLGWGNQPQHF	.	TRBJ1-5	14	TRBV28
CASSPSSGSTYSFRSYNEQFF	TRBD2	TRBJ2-1	21	TRBV18
CSVEGNRQGAYEQYF	TRBD1	TRBJ2-7	15	TRBV29-1
CASSLGSGTDYNEQFF	TRBD1	TRBJ2-1	16	TRBV7-7
CASSSRSSGRAYEQYF	TRBD2	TRBJ2-7	16	TRBV27
CSVLIKVGNTEAFF	.	TRBJ1-1	14	TRBV29-1
CAWSVQGSNTEAFF	TRBD1	TRBJ1-1	14	TRBV30
CASSLAGGTSSHEQYF	TRBD2	TRBJ2-7	16	TRBV4-3
CASSVYGEGDEQYF	.	TRBJ2-7	14	TRBV9
CASSLDRNEQFF	.	TRBJ2-1	12	TRBV7-2
CASSGQGTASQYF	TRBD1	TRBJ2-7	13	TRBV7-6
CASSLVTSGGVGQFF	TRBD2	TRBJ2-1	15	TRBV27
CASSILSGRAIREQFF	TRBD2	TRBJ2-1	16	TRBV7-3
CASEGRKVEQFF	.	TRBJ2-1	12	TRBV2
CAISESTQGGNQPQHF	.	TRBJ1-5	16	TRBV10-3
CASSESGPLEAFF	.	TRBJ1-1	13	TRBV2
CASSPPGQGGKLFF	TRBD1	TRBJ1-4	14	TRBV9
CASRRGELSYEQYF	.	TRBJ2-7	14	TRBV6-5
CASSFVGAPDTQYF	.	TRBJ2-3	14	TRBV6-6
CSVCEGRNTEAFF	.	TRBJ1-1	13	TRBV29-1
CASSGTAGAYNEQFF	.	TRBJ2-1	15	TRBV2
CASSSSGDTIYEQYF	.	TRBJ2-7	15	TRBV6-5
CASRRELGAQPQHF	.	TRBJ1-5	14	TRBV5-8
CASSSQGSVGELFF	.	TRBJ2-2	14	TRBV7-6
CASSRRGDATLFEQFF	.	TRBJ2-1	16	TRBV7-6
CASSLTGITYEQYF	.	TRBJ2-7	14	TRBV7-9
CASSSADTTEAFF	.	TRBJ1-1	13	TRBV28
CSVFWLEGYEQYF	.	TRBJ2-7	13	TRBV29-1
CASSPNREIETQYF	.	TRBJ2-5	14	TRBV28
CASSSGLAGPYEQYF	TRBD2	TRBJ2-7	15	TRBV5-8
CASSLWTGSEQYF	TRBD1	TRBJ2-7	13	TRBV5-4
CASSPGRDSRGYGYTF	TRBD1	TRBJ1-2	16	TRBV7-2
CASSGRDRGEFNYGYTF	TRBD1	TRBJ1-2	17	TRBV7-9
CASSGFDRGPRNTIYF	TRBD1	TRBJ1-3	16	TRBV9
CASRPTGPSTDTQYF	.	TRBJ2-3	15	TRBV5-1
CAIRPVASYEQYF	.	TRBJ2-7	13	TRBV10-3